Sequencing of this T cell receptor beta chain was carried out in a study of a mutant IDH1 vaccine in newly diagnosed glioma. Study-level background: There were approximately 62% males and about 38% females among treated patients, whose mean age was about 40 years. Overall study findings and caveats: Apparently, pseudoprogression bore no relation to changes among the top peripheral T cell clonotypes.

Sequencing was performed with immunoSEQ multiplex PCR; in TCRdb, only in-frame clones are kept and a portion is missing. The sample has 68,000 or so clones, more than 65% seen once. Notes on this clone: Its antigen is still unknown.

Time point meaning: baseline, week 1 (first vaccination visit). Treatment: pre-vaccination baseline after standard-of-care therapy. Those who donated had recent WHO grade 3 or 4 IDH1-mutant, ATRX-lost astrocytomas. The CDR3 consists of 15 residues. With 0 bases clipped from V and 5 bases from J, the junction kept 4 bases outside the gene matches. The germline CDR1 and CDR2 sequences are SGHNT and YYREEE (reference sequence). The sequences come from PBMCs, collected from a glioma patient treated with radiotherapy, temozolomide or both. The V and J genes are TRBV5-4 and TRBJ2-1; 8 bases align to TRBD2. The source is a middle-aged man with glioma. Written as DNA, the CDR3 is TGTGCCAGCAGCTTGGAGGAGCGGGGGCACAATGAGCAGTTCTTC. It specifies CASSLEERGHNEQFF.